These 32 T cell receptor beta chains came from one sample sequenced in a study of blood T cells in healthy people across ages. A second PCR of about 6 to 12 cycles used a sample-barcoded 5' primer and a J-beta primer mix. TCRdb used MiXCR to reprocess the 5' RACE reads, holding one entry per CDR3 protein. The repertoire consists of hundreds of thousands of distinct CDR3 sequences, with around a fifth occurring once and the leading ten covering 3.6%. Input material: blood. The receptors were sampled from a man in his 70s in good health.

The chain carries TRBV7-2 and TRBJ1-3, with D possibly TRBD1 on 5 matching bases. The V end lost 3 bases, the J end lost 3 bases, and 15 bases lay between the germline ends. This CDR3 comprises 16 residues. CDR1 SGHTA and CDR2 FQGNSA come from the germline V gene. In nucleotides, the CDR3 is TGTGCCAGCAGCTTCGTCGCAGGGACTAATGGAAACACCATATATTTT. It translates to CASSFVAGTNGNTIYF.

V and J are TRBV7-2 and TRBJ2-1; weak D call: TRBD2 (5 bases). The ends were cut back, 3 bases at V and 0 bases at J, with 6 bases in the middle. Germline V gene lookup returns CDR1 SGHTA and CDR2 FQGNSA. This CDR3 spans 14 amino acids. The CDR3 DNA reads as TGTGCCAGCAGCTTTGACTACTCCTACAATGAGCAGTTCTTC. It is translated as CASSFDYSYNEQFF.

The chain uses TRBV7-9 and TRBJ2-3; 10 bases are a match to TRBD2. CDR1 and CDR2 from the germline V gene are SEHNR and FQNEAQ (reference sequence). The CDR3 totals 18 residues. The J segment lost 5 bases and the V segment lost 5 bases, leaving 16 bases of the junction unmatched. The DNA for the CDR3 is TGTGCCAGCAGCACCCGGCTAATAGCGGGAGGACCCGGAGATACGCAGTATTTT. It encodes CASSTRLIAGGPGDTQYF.

This clonotype showed up just a few times. A read error may produce the germline difference seen at one junction end. V gene TRBV20-1 combines with J gene TRBJ2-3; 13 positions match TRBD2. There are 17 residues in the CDR3. Germline CDR1 and CDR2: DFQATT and SNEGSKA (reference sequence). The CDR3 DNA is TGCAGTGCTAGAGGCCTACTAGCGGGAGGGCAGGTAGATGCGCAGTATTTT. It is translated as CSARGLLAGGQVDAQYF.

This sequence joins TRBV21-1 and TRBJ1-1. TRBV21-1 is noted as a pseudogene. The CDR3 is made up of 14 amino acids. The CDR3 sequence is CASRHNLPNTEAFF. The CDR3, as DNA: TGTGCCAGCCGCCACAACCTACCTAACACTGAAGCTTTCTTT.

This clonotype showed up many times. V usage is TRBV20-1 and J usage is TRBJ2-7, with a possible D match to TRBD1 (5 bases). CDR1 DFQATT and CDR2 SNEGSKA come from the germline V gene (reference sequence). The CDR3 consists of 15 residues. The V end was cut by 3 bases, the J end by 1 base, with 16 bases between. The CDR3 region is CSARATSSGSYEQYF. CDR3 DNA: TGCAGTGCTAGGGCCACCTCTTCAGGGTCCTACGAGCAGTACTTC.

This chain connects TRBV20-1 to TRBJ2-5; TRBD2 matches at 7 bases. The J call may be incorrect, as the DNA end agrees better with TRBJ2-1. Germline CDR1 DFQATT, CDR2 SNEGSKA (reference sequence). CDR3 length: 16 residues. CDR3 protein: CSARDSGGRPSNEQFF. The CDR3 DNA reads as TGCAGTGCTAGAGATTCGGGCGGGAGACCGTCCAATGAGCAGTTCTTC.

This clonotype was detected a few times. The chain joins TRBV12-3 or TRBV12-4 to TRBJ2-5; TRBD1 or TRBD2 may be the D gene (5 bases each). CDR3 size: 14 residues. V gave up 2 bases and J gave up 5 bases, with 12 bases separating them. CDR3 sequence (DNA): TGTGCCAGCAGTTTACTGTCCAGGGAGGAGACCCAGTACTTC. Translation: CASSLLSREETQYF.

The rearrangement links TRBV12-3 or TRBV12-4 to TRBJ2-1; D gene ambiguous. The CDR3 has 14 residues. Trimming shortened V by 4 bases and J by 9 bases, and 16 bases separated the two germline ends. In DNA, the CDR3 is TGTGCCAGCAGTTGGTCCAGCGTCTTAGGTGAGCAGTTCTTC. Translated: CASSWSSVLGEQFF.

The J gene is TRBJ2-1, the V gene TRBV7-2; D gene ambiguous. This CDR3 is 13 amino acids long. V was pared by 5 bases and J by 6 bases, with 11 bases between. CDR1 is SGHTA, CDR2 FQGNSA, per germline. CDR3 coding DNA: TGTGCCAGCAGCGGAGCGCGCGGCAATGAGCAGTTCTTC. Its translation: CASSGARGNEQFF.

This clonotype came up many times. V is TRBV13 and J is TRBJ1-4; D is uncertain. V was shortened by 8 bases and J by 3 bases, with 10 bases between the two germline ends. Germline V gives CDR1 PRHDT, CDR2 FYEKMQ (reference sequence). The CDR3 spans 13 residues. The CDR3 DNA reads as TGTGCCAGCCAGGTCAGCCCTAATGAAAAACTGTTTTTT. Translating it yields CASQVSPNEKLFF.

The chain is built from TRBV5-1 and TRBJ2-1; 12 nucleotides match TRBD1. V was pared by 4 bases and J by 6 bases, with 5 bases of the junction left unmatched. The CDR3 extends over 15 amino acids. CDR1 and CDR2 (germline): SGHRS, YFSETQ. The CDR3 sequence: CASSAGTGGFNEQFF. CDR3 DNA sequence: TGCGCCAGCAGCGCCGGGACAGGGGGCTTCAATGAGCAGTTCTTC. The full variable domain, completed using reference TRBV5-1 and TRBJ2-1, is KAGVTQTPRYLIKTRGQQVTLSCSPISGHRSVSWYQQTPGQGLQFLFEYFSETQRNKGNFPGRFSGRQFSNSRSEMNVSTLELGDSALYLCASSAGTGGFNEQFFGPGTRLTVL.

This chain links TRBV6-6 with TRBJ2-7; 10 bases fit TRBD2. Unmatched junction bases numbered 9, after V lost 6 bases and J lost 4 bases. There are 15 residues in the CDR3. Germline assignment: CDR1 MNHNY and CDR2 SVGAGI (reference sequence). The CDR3 DNA follows: TGTGCCAGCAGCCGTCCTAGCGGGAGTCGGTACGAGCAGTACTTC. Its translation: CASSRPSGSRYEQYF.

The chain employs TRBV5-1 and TRBJ2-1; the match to TRBD1 covers 7 bases. The CDR3 spans 16 residues. V shed 4 bases and J 0 bases; nucleotides not matched to a gene: 7. CDR1 SGHRS and CDR2 YFSETQ come from the germline V gene. The CDR3 loop is CASSDQGVSSYNEQFF. DNA for the CDR3: TGCGCCAGCAGCGATCAGGGGGTAAGCTCCTACAATGAGCAGTTCTTC.

This clonotype was counted between two and nine times. This sequence joins TRBV7-8 and TRBJ2-7; D is possibly TRBD1 or TRBD2 (6 bases each). CDR3 size: 13 residues. Germline values: CDR1 SGHVS, CDR2 FQNEAQ. Trimming cost V 10 bases and J 1 base, with 14 bases left between them. CDR3 sequence: CATGGRSSYEQYF. The DNA of the CDR3 is TGTGCCACCGGGGGCCGGAGTTCCTACGAGCAGTACTTC. The whole variable domain, remainder taken from reference TRBV7-8 and TRBJ2-7, is GAGVSQSPRYKVAKRGQDVALRCDPISGHVSLFWYQQALGQGPEFLTYFQNEAQLDKSGLPSDRFFAERPEGSVSTLKIQRTQQEDSAVYLCATGGRSSYEQYFGPGTRLTVT.

This rearrangement joins TRBV12-3 or TRBV12-4 to TRBJ1-2; D ambiguous. Deletions cut 5 bases from V and 3 bases from J, with 10 bases between. This CDR3 is 13 amino acids long. Here the CDR3 reads CASSPSGYYGYTF. CDR3 bases: TGTGCCAGCAGTCCTAGTGGGTACTATGGCTACACCTTC.

The J gene is TRBJ1-1, the V gene TRBV20-1; D remains ambiguous. The ends were cut back, 6 bases at V and 7 bases at J, with 15 bases in the middle. The CDR3 is 12 residues long. Per the germline V gene, CDR1 is DFQATT and CDR2 is SNEGSKA (reference sequence). CDR3 bases: TGCAGTGCCCCCCTCCGGGAGAGTGAAGCTTTCTTT. Residues: CSAPLRESEAFF.

The V gene is TRBV11-2, the J gene TRBJ2-1, with TRBD2 as a possible D gene (6 bases). The J call is doubtful: the DNA matches TRBJ2-7 better. This CDR3 has 15 residues. The germline V gene encodes CDR1 SGHAT and CDR2 FQNNGV. The CDR3 here is CASSLESGSSYEQYF. The CDR3 DNA reads TGTGCCAGCAGCTTAGAGAGCGGGTCCTCCTACGAGCAGTACTTC.

CDR3 sequence reads: CASSPDVDRDTQYF. For the CDR3, the DNA is TGCGCCAGCAGCCCGGACGTTGACAGGGATACGCAGTATTTT. The chain recombines TRBV5-1 with TRBJ2-3, with D possibly matching TRBD1 (6 bases). Trimming cost V 4 bases and J 6 bases, with 15 bases left between them. Germline assignment: CDR1 SGHRS and CDR2 YFSETQ. CDR3 length: 14 amino acids.

This clonotype has a handful of counts. V is TRBV18 and J is TRBJ2-1; 10 bases align to TRBD1. The tail of the sequence fits TRBJ2-7 better, so the J call may be wrong. CDR1 is KGHSH, CDR2 LQKENI, per germline. CDR3 length equals 14 residues. The CDR3 reads CASPSGTGDVEQYF. The CDR3 DNA follows: TGTGCCAGTCCATCCGGGACAGGGGATGTCGAGCAGTACTTC.

The sample holds many counts of this clonotype. The chain employs TRBV7-2 and TRBJ2-5; maybe TRBD1 (5 bases). Germline V gives CDR1 SGHTA, CDR2 FQGNSA. This CDR3 has 14 residues. V was cut by 1 base and J by 3 bases, with 9 bases left in between. CDR3 region: CASSLGRDKETQYF. CDR3 sequence (DNA): TGTGCCAGCAGCTTAGGCAGGGATAAAGAGACCCAGTACTTC.

This clonotype was observed a few times. The chain recombines TRBV5-1 with TRBJ2-2; D not resolved. Germline V gene lookup returns CDR1 SGHRS and CDR2 YFSETQ. Trimming pared 0 bases from V and 3 bases from J, leaving 6 bases between. The CDR3 covers 14 residues. The DNA of the CDR3 is TGCGCCAGCAGCTTGGAGGTGGACACCGGGGAGCTGTTTTTT. Protein product: CASSLEVDTGELFF.

Ten or more counts support this clonotype. The gene calls are TRBV18 and TRBJ2-7; the match to TRBD2 covers 11 bases. V was pared by 6 bases and J by 3 bases, with 7 bases of the junction left unmatched. Per germline, CDR1 KGHSH and CDR2 LQKENI. This CDR3 spans 15 amino acids. The CDR3 bases are TGTGCCAGCTCGCAAACCGGGACTAGCGGCTACGAGCAGTACTTC. Amino acid sequence: CASSQTGTSGYEQYF.

There are a few counts of this clonotype. The chain links TRBV20-1 to TRBJ1-2; D is possibly TRBD1 (5 bases). Trimming shortened V by 1 base and J by 4 bases, and 10 bases separated the two germline ends. Germline V gene sequence: CDR1 DFQATT, CDR2 SNEGSKA (reference sequence). CDR3 length: 13 amino acids. CDR3 in DNA: TGCAGTGCTAGAGTTCAGGGACTCTATGGCTACACCTTC. Amino acid sequence: CSARVQGLYGYTF.

The chain carries TRBV2 and TRBJ2-7, with 12 bases aligning to TRBD2. V was pared by 9 bases and J by 7 bases, with 10 bases of the junction left unmatched. CDR3 length: 14 amino acids. Germline V gene data show CDR1 as SNHLY and CDR2 as FYNNEI. The CDR3: CASSRTSGIREQYF. The CDR3 DNA sequence: TGTGCCAGTTCGAGGACTAGCGGGATTCGTGAGCAGTACTTC.

The chain recombines TRBV2 with TRBJ2-7; the match to TRBD1 covers 7 bases. The trim removed 10 bases at V and 4 bases at J, leaving 10 bases unmatched. Germline lookup yields CDR1 SNHLY and CDR2 FYNNEI. This CDR3 is 13 amino acids long. The CDR3 DNA is TGTGCCATTCGGTGGTCAGGGGGTTACGAGCAGTACTTC. It codes for CAIRWSGGYEQYF.

In regard to this clonotype: The junction departs from germline at one end; a sequencing error may be responsible. V usage is TRBV3-1 and J usage is TRBJ2-2, with D uncertain. This CDR3 region has 14 residues. In germline, CDR1 is LGHDT, CDR2 YNNKEL (reference sequence). This chain's CDR3 is CAGSQSPAPGELFF. In DNA, the CDR3 is TGTGCCGGCAGCCAATCCCCCGCCCCCGGGGAGCTGTTTTTT.

V gene TRBV5-1 combines with J gene TRBJ2-1, with 13 bases that match TRBD2. The length of the CDR3 is 17 residues. J lost 6 bases, V lost 4 bases, and 10 bases had no gene match. Germline CDR1 is SGHRS and CDR2 is YFSETQ. In DNA form, the CDR3 reads TGCGCCAGCAGCCTATGGACTAGCGGGAGTCCGGGCAATGAGCAGTTCTTC. Amino acid sequence: CASSLWTSGSPGNEQFF.

The chain recombines TRBV20-1 with TRBJ2-6, with TRBD2 as a possible D gene (6 bases). This CDR3 region has 14 residues. Trimming left V 4 bases short and J 0 bases short, with 7 bases between. CDR1 and CDR2 from the germline V gene are DFQATT and SNEGSKA (reference sequence). Written as DNA, the CDR3 is TGCAGTGCTACGGGGGACTCTGGGGCCAACGTCCTGACTTTC. It codes for CSATGDSGANVLTF.

The V call is TRBV28, the J call TRBJ1-2, with D possibly matching TRBD1 (6 bases). This CDR3 has 13 residues. CDR1 MDHEN and CDR2 SYDVKM come from the germline V gene. V was shortened by 4 bases and J by 5 bases, with 11 bases between the two germline ends. CDR3 in DNA: TGTGCCAGCAGTTCCGGACAGATGTATGGCTACACCTTC. Its translation is CASSSGQMYGYTF.

The chain employs TRBV5-1 and TRBJ2-5; D remains ambiguous. Deletions cut 7 bases from V and 4 bases from J, with 14 bases between. Per the germline V gene, CDR1 is SGHRS and CDR2 is YFSETQ. The length of the CDR3 is 13 residues. The CDR3 sequence: CASQNLGRETQYF. The CDR3 DNA is TGCGCCAGCCAAAACCTGGGTCGAGAGACCCAGTACTTC. The variable domain in full, with the rest retrieved from reference TRBV5-1 and TRBJ2-5, is KAGVTQTPRYLIKTRGQQVTLSCSPISGHRSVSWYQQTPGQGLQFLFEYFSETQRNKGNFPGRFSGRQFSNSRSEMNVSTLELGDSALYLCASQNLGRETQYFGPGTRLLVL.

The chain combines TRBV11-1 with TRBJ1-1; D ambiguous. This CDR3 region has 16 residues. CDR1 SGHAT and CDR2 FQDESV come from the germline V gene (reference sequence). V was pared by 1 base and J by 4 bases, with 16 bases between. In DNA form, the CDR3 reads TGTGCCAGCAGCTTAGACCGGGGAAGGAAGCGCACTGAAGCTTTCTTT. It specifies CASSLDRGRKRTEAFF.